This T cell receptor (beta chain) was recorded in a study of radiation and T cells in renal cell carcinoma. Study-level background: Nephrectomy followed 15 Gy stereotactic body radiation by 4 weeks.

In the case of this clone: What it binds is not known.

The germline V and J ends were trimmed by 0 bases and 2 bases, with 11 bases remaining between them. The CDR3 is 16 residues long. CDR1 and CDR2 from the germline V gene are SGHRS and YFSETQ. Study conclusions and caveats: Without pretreatment biopsies, baseline tumor clonotype presence was undetermined.

The protocol was immunoSEQ multiplex PCR, while the TCRdb copy is restricted to in-frame clones and leaves out a portion. The table includes some 140,000 clones, around nine tenths detected once. Described time point: baseline pretreatment blood. Stated treatment: 15 Gy SBRT to primary tumor, nephrectomy 4 weeks later. Serial blood draws occurred at baseline and 2 and 4 weeks post-SBRT. The sample in question was blood, obtained from a patient whose treatment included radiotherapy and nephrectomy. The chain carries TRBV5-1 and TRBJ1-4; D possibly corresponds to TRBD1 (5 bases). This TCR was sampled from a woman between 45 and 65 years old with renal cell carcinoma. The CDR3 DNA follows: TGCGCCAGCAGCTTGGACCATCAGGGTACTAATGAAAAACTGTTTTTT. Translated, it gives CASSLDHQGTNEKLFF.